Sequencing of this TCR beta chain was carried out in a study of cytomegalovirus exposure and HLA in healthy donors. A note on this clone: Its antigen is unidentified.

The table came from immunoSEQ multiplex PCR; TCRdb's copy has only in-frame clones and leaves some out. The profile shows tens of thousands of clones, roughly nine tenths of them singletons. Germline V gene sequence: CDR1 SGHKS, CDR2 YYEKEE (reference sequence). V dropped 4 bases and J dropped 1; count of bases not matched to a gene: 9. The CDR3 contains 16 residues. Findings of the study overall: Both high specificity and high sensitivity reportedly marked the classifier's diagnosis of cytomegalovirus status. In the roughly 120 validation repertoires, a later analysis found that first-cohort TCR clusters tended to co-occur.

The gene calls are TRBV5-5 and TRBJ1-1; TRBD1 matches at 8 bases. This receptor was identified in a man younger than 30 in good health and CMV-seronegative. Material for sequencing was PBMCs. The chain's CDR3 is CASSITGTGSNTEAFF. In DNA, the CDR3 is TGTGCCAGCAGCATTACCGGGACAGGCTCGAACACTGAAGCTTTCTTT.